A single sample gave rise to the 29 T cell receptor beta chains below, sequenced in a study of molecular identifiers for immune sequencing clone quantification. TCRdb reanalysed the PCR reads using MiXCR and keeps one entry per CDR3 protein. Of about 640,000 distinct CDR3 sequences in the sample, less than 20% were seen once. The sample comprised naive CD8+ T cells from blood, with Jurkat cell RNA spiked in. Subset reported: FACS-sorted CD8+CD4-CCR7+CD45RA+ naive T cells. Every receptor here comes from a human donor in good health. Some libraries in this study had Jurkat cell RNA spiked in.

This clonotype showed up many times. The V gene is TRBV21-1, the J gene TRBJ1-2; the D segment call TRBD1 is taken from the table without a DNA check. TRBV21-1 corresponds to a pseudogene. The CDR3 is made up of 13 amino acids. The CDR3 DNA sequence: TGTGCCGGCTTCTCCGGGGCTAACTATGGCTACACCTTC. It encodes CAGFSGANYGYTF.

This chain links TRBV20-1 with TRBJ2-1; D is unresolved. V lost 5 bases and J lost 4, with 15 bases in between. The CDR3 spans 14 residues. Germline CDR1 and CDR2: DFQATT and SNEGSKA (reference sequence). The CDR3 DNA is TGCAGTGCTTATAATACGTCGCTTTACAATGAGCAGTTCTTC. Protein sequence: CSAYNTSLYNEQFF.

Only a few counts were recorded for this clonotype. This chain links TRBV2 with TRBJ1-3; 7 nucleotides line up with TRBD1. Trimming removed 6 bases from V and 0 bases from J; junction bases left unmatched: 17. CDR1 and CDR2 (germline): SNHLY, FYNNEI. The CDR3 covers 19 residues. The CDR3 DNA reads TGTGCCAGCAGCCGCTTTACCGGGACAGAAACCTCCTCTGGAAACACCATATATTTT. Residues: CASSRFTGTETSSGNTIYF.

This clonotype occurred a few times. This chain uses TRBV7-8 with TRBJ1-5, with TRBD1 matching 7 bases. V lost 1 base to trimming and J lost 7 bases; unmatched junction nucleotides: 7. CDR3 length: 15 amino acids. CDR1 is SGHVS and CDR2 is FQNEAQ in the germline V gene. CDR3 amino acids: CASSLGGRGIQPQHF. DNA of the CDR3: TGTGCCAGCAGCTTAGGGGGCAGGGGGATACAGCCCCAGCATTTT.

This sequence joins TRBV7-6 and TRBJ2-7; D uncertain. Germline-derived CDR1 and CDR2 are SGHVS and FNYEAQ. This CDR3 has 14 residues. V was clipped by 5 bases and J by 2 bases, with 13 bases between them. The CDR3 reads CASSLRTAPYEQYF. CDR3 bases: TGTGCCAGCAGCCTCCGGACGGCCCCCTACGAGCAGTACTTC.

This clonotype has at least ten counts. DNA of the CDR3: TGTGCCAGCAGCGTCGGACGGAGTACCTCCTACGAGCAGTACTTC. Its translation is CASSVGRSTSYEQYF. The V call is TRBV9, the J call TRBJ2-7; D is uncertain. Germline lookup yields CDR1 SGDLS and CDR2 YYNGEE. The CDR3 has 15 amino acids. V dropped 2 bases and J dropped 0 bases, with 12 bases sitting between them.

In this sample, this clonotype turned up many times. The chain joins TRBV4-3 to TRBJ2-5, with D possibly TRBD2 on 6 matching bases. CDR1 is LGHNA, CDR2 YSLEER, per germline. V lost 1 base and J lost 5, with 20 bases in between. The CDR3 loop spans 17 amino acids. CDR3 sequence reads: CASSQGEAGLEGETQYF. The CDR3, as DNA: TGCGCCAGCAGCCAAGGCGAAGCGGGCCTGGAAGGGGAGACCCAGTACTTC.

This clonotype was detected ten times or more. The rearrangement uses TRBV7-9 and TRBJ1-1; 10 nucleotides align to TRBD1. The germline gives CDR1 SEHNR, CDR2 FQNEAQ (reference sequence). J lost 5 bases, V lost 3 bases, and 3 bases had no gene match. CDR3 length: 14 residues. This CDR3 is CASSLDRGGTEAFF. DNA of the CDR3: TGTGCCAGCAGCTTGGACAGGGGGGGGACTGAAGCTTTCTTT. Filled out from reference TRBV7-9 and TRBJ1-1, the complete variable domain reads DTGVSQNPRHKITKRGQNVTFRCDPISEHNRLYWYRQTLGQGPEFLTYFQNEAQLEKSRLLSDRFSAERPKGSFSTLEIQRTEQGDSAMYLCASSLDRGGTEAFFGQGTRLTVV.

This clonotype was observed many times. V and J are TRBV7-2 and TRBJ2-1; D is possibly TRBD1 (6 bases). The CDR3 is 14 residues long. V was trimmed by 5 bases and J by 6 bases, leaving 14 bases between them. The germline CDR1 and CDR2 sequences are SGHTA and FQGNSA. This chain's CDR3 is CASSPRDNLNEQFF. As DNA, the CDR3 is TGTGCCAGCAGCCCTCGGGACAACCTCAATGAGCAGTTCTTC.

Many counts were recorded for this clonotype. V gene TRBV19 combines with J gene TRBJ2-2; D gene uncertain. Looked up from germline, CDR1 is LNHDA and CDR2 is SQIVND (reference sequence). The CDR3 covers 13 residues. Trimming pared 4 bases from V and 0 bases from J, leaving 3 bases between. This chain's CDR3 is CASSKPNTGELFF. The CDR3 bases are TGTGCCAGTAGTAAACCGAACACCGGGGAGCTGTTTTTT.

This clonotype has ten or more counts. The CDR3 sequence is CASSYSLFGTGSSNEQFF. Here the CDR3 DNA reads TGTGCCAGCAGTTACTCCCTTTTTGGGACAGGGTCTTCCAATGAGCAGTTCTTC. The gene calls are TRBV6-2 or TRBV6-3 and TRBJ2-1, with TRBD1 matching 9 bases. V gave up 0 bases and J gave up 6 bases; unmatched junction bases: 12. Germline V gene sequence: CDR1 MNHEY, CDR2 SVGEGT. This CDR3 has 18 amino acids.

This clonotype has a count of ten or more. The V and J genes are TRBV12-3 or TRBV12-4 and TRBJ2-7, with D perhaps matching TRBD1 (6 bases). V lost 5 bases and J lost 4, with 24 bases in between. The CDR3 totals 17 residues. The CDR3 nucleotides read TGTGCCAGCAGTCCCCTTCTGGGACACGGAGAGAGATACGAGCAGTACTTC. This translates into CASSPLLGHGERYEQYF.

This clonotype occurred many times. The chain links TRBV4-3 to TRBJ1-5; D is possibly TRBD1 (5 bases). The ends were cut back, 2 bases at V and 3 bases at J, with 14 bases in the middle. Germline CDR1 reads LGHNA; CDR2 reads YSLEER. This CDR3 comprises 16 residues. CDR3 amino acids: CASSQSTASFNQPQHF. CDR3 bases: TGCGCCAGCAGCCAATCGACAGCCTCTTTCAATCAGCCCCAGCATTTT.

At least ten counts were recorded for this clonotype. The rearrangement joins TRBV4-3 to TRBJ2-1, with D perhaps TRBD1 or TRBD2 (5 bases each). Germline V gives CDR1 LGHNA, CDR2 YSLEER. The V end lost 0 bases, the J end lost 5 bases, and 14 bases lay between the germline ends. CDR3 size: 16 residues. In DNA form, the CDR3 reads TGCGCCAGCAGCCAAGAAAGCCGGGACGACAACAATGAGCAGTTCTTC. This translates into CASSQESRDDNNEQFF.

There are many counts of this clonotype. The chain recombines TRBV15 with TRBJ2-7; 10 bases line up with TRBD1. CDR1 is LNHNV, CDR2 YYDKDF, per germline (reference sequence). The CDR3 extends over 16 amino acids. V was pared by 2 bases and J by 3 bases, with 7 bases of the junction left unmatched. This CDR3 is CATSRSPGTGDYEQYF. CDR3 nucleotides: TGTGCCACCAGCAGATCCCCCGGGACAGGGGACTACGAGCAGTACTTC.

This clonotype was counted a few times. This CDR3 reads CASSIDREVLKGFSYEQYF. The CDR3 DNA reads as TGTGCCAGTAGTATAGACCGCGAGGTCCTAAAGGGTTTTTCCTACGAGCAGTACTTC. The rearrangement links TRBV19 to TRBJ2-7, with D hard to call. Germline CDR1 is LNHDA and CDR2 is SQIVND (reference sequence). Trimming took off 0 bases at V and 1 base at J, with 22 bases between the two ends. This CDR3 is 19 amino acids long.

This clonotype was recorded many times. This chain connects TRBV11-2 to TRBJ2-3; possible D gene TRBD2, 7 bases. This CDR3 region has 16 residues. The V gene's germline CDR1 is SGHAT and CDR2 FQNNGV. V was shortened by 3 bases and J by 3 bases, with 16 bases between the two germline ends. DNA of the CDR3: TGTGCCAGCAGCTTCCCTGTAGGGGGGGCAACAGATACGCAGTATTTT. Protein: CASSFPVGGATDTQYF. The full variable domain, completed using reference TRBV11-2 and TRBJ2-3, is EAGVAQSPRYKIIEKRQSVAFWCNPISGHATLYWYQQILGQGPKLLIQFQNNGVVDDSQLPKDRFSAERLKGVDSTLKIQPAKLEDSAVYLCASSFPVGGATDTQYFGPGTRLTVL.

The rearrangement joins TRBV27 to TRBJ2-3, with 9 bases aligning to TRBD2. The CDR3 runs to 20 residues. J was trimmed by 2 bases and V by 5 bases; bases with no gene match: 20. In germline, CDR1 is MNHEY, CDR2 SMNVEV (reference sequence). CDR3 DNA: TGTGCCAGCAGTCCTTATATACCAGCGGCGGGGGGGTTGTCCACAGATACGCAGTATTTT. This sequence encodes CASSPYIPAAGGLSTDTQYF.

The sample holds many counts of this clonotype. This rearrangement joins TRBV9 to TRBJ2-7; no clear D gene. This CDR3 has 12 amino acids. V lost 4 bases and J lost 7, with 12 bases in between. Germline CDR1 reads SGDLS; CDR2 reads YYNGEE. CDR3 coding DNA: TGTGCCAGCAGCTTTTCGAACGGGGAGCAGTACTTC. Encoded protein: CASSFSNGEQYF.

This clonotype was observed at least ten times. The chain couples TRBV13 to TRBJ2-5, with D maybe TRBD1 (6 bases). Germline loops: CDR1 PRHDT, CDR2 FYEKMQ (reference sequence). This CDR3 contains 15 residues. V lost 5 bases and J 1 base, leaving 14 bases between the germline ends. CDR3 in DNA: TGTGCCAGCAGCCCCGAGAGGGGGACCCAAGAGACCCAGTACTTC. Amino acid sequence: CASSPERGTQETQYF. The whole variable domain, remainder taken from reference TRBV13 and TRBJ2-5, is AAGVIQSPRHLIKEKRETATLKCYPIPRHDTVYWYQQGPGQDPQFLISFYEKMQSDKGSIPDRFSAQQFSDYHSELNMSSLELGDSALYFCASSPERGTQETQYFGPGTRLLVL.

This clonotype was picked up a small number of times. The CDR3 loop reads CASSLSRLAHNEQFF. DNA for the CDR3: TGTGCCAGCAGCTTATCGAGACTAGCGCACAATGAGCAGTTCTTC. The chain uses TRBV7-9 and TRBJ2-1; TRBD2 matches 8 bases. J lost 5 bases, V lost 2 bases, and 5 bases had no gene match. The CDR3 has 15 amino acids. The germline V gene encodes CDR1 SEHNR and CDR2 FQNEAQ (reference sequence).

This clonotype was seen many times. In nucleotides, the CDR3 is TGTGCCAGCCAACGGGCTACCGGGGAGCTGTTTTTT. Amino acids: CASQRATGELFF. The genes are TRBV9 and TRBJ2-2; D gene uncertain. The CDR3 contains 12 residues. Germline lookup yields CDR1 SGDLS and CDR2 YYNGEE. The V and J ends lost 7 bases and 5 bases respectively, with 9 bases between them.

As to this clonotype: This likely reflects a read error, since a far larger clone is one base away. Given the absence of the conserved phenylalanine or tryptophan at the CDR3 end, a read error is likely. The chain combines TRBV7-9 with TRBJ2-7, with 9 bases fitting TRBD1. From germline, CDR1 is SEHNR and CDR2 FQNEAQ (reference sequence). This CDR3 has 15 residues. J gave up 4 bases and V 4 bases, and 8 bases lay outside the gene matches. The CDR3 loop is CASSSSGTGSYEQYS. CDR3 nucleotides: TGTGCCAGCAGCTCGTCCGGGACAGGGTCTTACGAGCAGTACTCC.

This clonotype was picked up many times. This chain joins TRBV5-1 and TRBJ2-7; D is unresolved. Per germline, CDR1 SGHRS and CDR2 YFSETQ. The length of the CDR3 is 14 residues. Trimming stripped 4 bases from V and 1 base from J, with 12 bases between. CDR3 nucleotide sequence: TGCGCCAGCAGCCCGGTGAGCCCTTCCTACGAGCAGTACTTC. Its translation is CASSPVSPSYEQYF.

The chain uses TRBV7-8 and TRBJ2-7; TRBD1 is a possible D gene (6 bases). CDR3 length: 13 amino acids. Germline CDR1 reads SGHVS; CDR2 reads FQNEAQ. Between the trimmed V and J ends, which lost 6 bases and 1 base, there was a span of 10 bases. For the CDR3, the DNA is TGTGCCAGCAGTTGGGACACATCCTACGAGCAGTACTTC. Translating gives CASSWDTSYEQYF.

Ten or more counts support this clonotype. This sequence joins TRBV11-2 and TRBJ2-7; 9 bases agree with TRBD1. J was trimmed by 2 bases and V by 7 bases; bases with no gene match: 6. The CDR3 covers 14 residues. Germline V CDR1 and CDR2: SGHAT, FQNNGV. The DNA for the CDR3 is TGTGCCAGCATGGGGGACAGGGTCACCTACGAGCAGTACTTC. This translates into CASMGDRVTYEQYF.

This clonotype was recorded at least ten times. This clone may be a read error of a much larger clone one base away. The chain carries TRBV19 and TRBJ2-3; no clear D. This CDR3 is built from 11 residues. Germline lookup yields CDR1 LNHDA and CDR2 SQIVND (reference sequence). Between the trimmed V and J ends, which lost 9 bases and 2 bases, there was a span of 6 bases. The CDR3 is CASTNTDTQYF. CDR3 DNA: TGTGCCAGCACTAACACAGATACGCAGTATTTT.

In regard to this clonotype: A much larger clone sits a single nucleotide away, making a read error possible. The rearrangement links TRBV28 to TRBJ2-7; D unclear. In germline, CDR1 is MDHEN, CDR2 SYDVKM. This CDR3 is 14 amino acids long. The CDR3 sequence: CAGSSILYYYEQYF. The CDR3 DNA sequence: TGTGCCGGCAGTTCCATATTATACTACTACGAGCAGTACTTC.

Of note for this clonotype: The germline gene is not matched at one end of the junction; a read error may be the cause. This chain links TRBV7-9 with TRBJ2-7; no definite D call. This CDR3 contains 14 residues. In germline, CDR1 is SEHNR, CDR2 FQNEAQ (reference sequence). This CDR3 reads CASSTTQNNYEQHF. CDR3 nucleotide sequence: TGTGCCAGCAGCACGACACAGAACAACTACGAGCAGCACTTC.